This T cell receptor (beta chain) was captured in a study of CXCR3-negative and CXCR3-positive naive CD8 T cells. Study-wide results and limits: For memory CD8+ cells diversity was much lower, but both naive subsets had comparably high diversity. Naive cells, whether CXCR3-negative or CXCR3-positive, had similar TRBV-TRBJ usage, while memory cells differed. CXCR3 expression dropped partially after cryopreservation, and most assays relied on fresh PBMCs.

Sorts that each held 300,000 or so cells were run in triplicate for every CD8+ T cell subset. Its frequency marks this clonotype as medium-sized (0.01 to 0.1%). Its antigen remains unidentified. In preparing the TRB cDNA libraries, 5' RACE with UMI labels was used. No DNA is given; TCRdb re-called the 5' RACE reads and lists each CDR3 protein once. In total, the table holds about 8,000 distinct CDR3 sequences. The length of the CDR3 is 14 residues. From germline, CDR1 is SQVTM and CDR2 ANQGSEA. The chain joins TRBV29-1 to TRBJ2-5; TCRdb reports TRBD1, a call that lacks DNA to check it against. Source material: naive CXCR3- CD8+ T cells from blood. This sample's subset: CD45RO-CCR7+CD27+CD95- naive CD8+ T cells lacking CXCR3 (TNR3-). The TCR was taken from a human donor in good health. Some clones in this sample may be carry-over from other donors' samples. The CDR3 spells CSVGGTGTQETQYF.